The present T cell receptor (beta chain) was sequenced within a study of T cell responses to AZD1222 COVID-19 vaccine. Method: immunoSEQ multiplex PCR; TCRdb's copy keeps in-frame clones and lacks some. The repertoire holds around 160,000 clones, with about 93% as singletons. The sample holds one count of this clone. What it binds is not known. Study results and caveats: The donor group comprised mostly white British people and more females; the analysis possibly underestimated clonal diversity. Regions 160-218 and 743-854 dominated among vaccine-associated CD4 TCRs spanning spike.

From germline, CDR1 is KGHSH and CDR2 LQKENI. The V gene end was trimmed by 0 bases and the J gene end by 5 bases; junction bases not matched to a gene: 7. This CDR3 comprises 18 residues. The TCR originated in an adult in good health. The source was peripheral blood, collected on day 0 of AZD1222 vaccination. V usage is TRBV18 and J usage is TRBJ2-5; TRBD2 matches at 15 bases. Written as DNA, the CDR3 is TGTGCCAGCTCACCACCGGGACTAGCGGGGGGTACCTCGGAGACCCAGTACTTC. This gives the protein CASSPPGLAGGTSETQYF.